The 22 T cell receptor beta chains reported below all come from one sample, sequenced in a study of cytotoxic CD8 clonotypes in ibrutinib-treated CLL. Measured with immunoSEQ multiplex PCR; TCRdb has only the in-frame clones, and not every one. The profile covers 110,000 to 150,000 clones, with about 78% appearing a single time and 5% to 5.5% taken by the ten largest. The specimen was PBMCs, collected after 24 months of ibrutinib treatment. These receptors were collected from a human donor with chronic lymphocytic leukemia.

The chain carries TRBV30 and TRBJ2-2; D not certain. Germline CDR1 GTSNPN, CDR2 SVGIG (reference sequence). The CDR3 runs 12 residues. V lost 3 bases to trimming and J lost 5 bases, with 7 bases between them. CDR3 bases: TGTGCCTGGAGGCGAGTGACCGGGGAGCTGTTTTTT. Encoded protein: CAWRRVTGELFF. Complete variable domain (other parts from reference TRBV30 and TRBJ2-2): SQTIHQWPATLVQPVGSPLSLECTVEGTSNPNLYWYRQAAGRGLQLLFYSVGIGQISSEVPQNLSASRPQDRQFILSSKKLLLSDSGFYLCAWRRVTGELFFGEGSRLTVL.

This clone was counted a single time. Other DNA sequences within the sample encode an identical CDR3. The rearrangement uses TRBV7-2 and TRBJ1-4; 10 bases line up with TRBD1. The CDR3 extends over 15 amino acids. Germline V lookup: CDR1 SGHTA, CDR2 FQGNSA. V was clipped by 5 bases and J by 8 bases; unmatched bases: 8. The CDR3 here is CASSPRQGAREKLFF. The CDR3 region has the DNA TGTGCCAGCAGCCCACGACAGGGGGCAAGAGAAAAACTGTTTTTT.

The chain employs TRBV5-6 and TRBJ2-2; D ambiguous. V shed 0 bases and J shed 1 base, with 4 bases lying between them. The CDR3 is made up of 14 amino acids. Germline V gene data show CDR1 as SGHDT and CDR2 as YYEEEE. This CDR3 reads CASSLVQNTGELFF. The CDR3 region has the DNA TGTGCCAGCAGCTTGGTGCAGAACACCGGGGAGCTGTTTTTT.

The chain combines TRBV7-2 with TRBJ2-3, with TRBD1 matching 9 bases. CDR3 length equals 15 residues. The ends lost 5 bases at V and 2 bases at J; junction bases unmatched: 5. CDR1 and CDR2 from the germline V gene are SGHTA and FQGNSA. The CDR3 DNA is TGTGCCAGCAGCCCCGGGACAGGGTACACAGATACGCAGTATTTT. Translated: CASSPGTGYTDTQYF.

The gene calls are TRBV30 and TRBJ2-5; TRBD1 might be the D (6 bases). The CDR3 extends over 13 amino acids. V dropped 4 bases and J dropped 1 base, with 10 bases sitting between them. Germline V CDR1 and CDR2: GTSNPN, SVGIG (reference sequence). CDR3 protein: CAWMGRGQETQYF. CDR3 DNA: TGTGCCTGGATGGGCAGGGGCCAAGAGACCCAGTACTTC.

The rearrangement joins TRBV10-3 to TRBJ2-2; D ambiguous. The V and J ends lost 0 bases and 13 bases respectively, with 12 bases between them. Germline V gene data show CDR1 as ENHRY and CDR2 as SYGVKD. The CDR3 extends over 13 amino acids. In nucleotides, the CDR3 is TGTGCCATCAGTGAGTCGAGTCCACGCGGGCTGTTTTTT. Protein sequence: CAISESSPRGLFF.

This chain connects TRBV5-4 to TRBJ2-3; perhaps TRBD2 as D (6 bases). The CDR3 contains 14 residues. V was clipped by 0 bases and J by 1 base, with 6 bases between them. Looked up from germline, CDR1 is SGHNT and CDR2 is YYREEE (reference sequence). CDR3 sequence (DNA): TGTGCCAGCAGCTTGGGGGGGGGCACAGATACGCAGTATTTT. Residues: CASSLGGGTDTQYF.

The rearrangement uses TRBV10-1 and TRBJ2-4; 7 bases agree with TRBD2. Unmatched junction bases numbered 6, after V lost 3 bases and J lost 1 base. There are 16 residues in the CDR3. Germline lookup yields CDR1 WNHNN and CDR2 SYGVQD (reference sequence). The CDR3 spells CASSDGGDDAKNIQYF. Written as DNA, the CDR3 is TGCGCCAGCAGTGATGGGGGGGACGACGCCAAAAACATTCAGTACTTC.

J is TRBJ2-3 and V is TRBV7-2; 9 bases fit TRBD2. The CDR3 is made up of 15 amino acids. Germline CDR1 and CDR2: SGHTA and FQGNSA. After removal of 3 bases from V and 1 base from J, the junction contained 2 bases not matched to a gene. The CDR3 nucleotides read TGTGCCAGCAGCTTCGTAGCGGGGGGCACAGATACGCAGTATTTT. The encoded protein is CASSFVAGGTDTQYF.

The chain has TRBV7-2 and TRBJ2-7; the D gene could be TRBD1 or TRBD2 (5 bases each). The CDR3 is 15 amino acids. Germline V gene sequence: CDR1 SGHTA, CDR2 FQGNSA. The V gene lost 5 bases and the J gene lost 3 bases, with 17 bases spanning the gap. The CDR3 coding sequence is TGTGCCAGCAGCCCCCAGGGTGGGACCGACTACGAGCAGTACTTC. Its translation: CASSPQGGTDYEQYF.

As DNA, the CDR3 is TGTGCCATCAGCGGGACTAGCGCAGGGGACGACGGGCAGTACTTC. Translating gives CAISGTSAGDDGQYF. The chain has TRBV10-3 and TRBJ2-7, with 10 bases matching TRBD2. The germline CDR1 and CDR2 sequences are ENHRY and SYGVKD. CDR3 length: 15 residues. V shed 6 bases, J shed 9 bases, and the junction held 14 bases outside the gene matches.

This clone was seen ten or more times. The chain combines TRBV5-6 with TRBJ2-1; D is uncertain. The V and J ends lost 1 base and 8 bases respectively, with 13 bases between them. The CDR3 is made up of 14 amino acids. Germline CDR1 SGHDT, CDR2 YYEEEE. The CDR3: CASSLWAVGDEQFF. CDR3 in DNA: TGTGCCAGCAGCTTGTGGGCGGTGGGCGATGAGCAGTTCTTC. Filled out from reference TRBV5-6 and TRBJ2-1, the complete variable domain reads DAGVTQSPTHLIKTRGQQVTLRCSPKSGHDTVSWYQQALGQGPQFIFQYYEEEERQRGNFPDRFSGHQFPNYSSELNVNALLLGDSALYLCASSLWAVGDEQFFGPGTRLTVL.

The V gene is TRBV7-2, the J gene TRBJ2-7, with D unresolved. The CDR3 is made up of 16 amino acids. Per the germline V gene, CDR1 is SGHTA and CDR2 is FQGNSA. With 5 bases removed from V and 2 bases from J, the gap between germline ends came to 19 bases. CDR3 protein: CASSPRVGSLTYEQYF. The CDR3 DNA reads as TGTGCCAGCAGCCCACGGGTCGGTTCTCTAACCTACGAGCAGTACTTC.

This clone was observed a handful of times. This rearrangement joins TRBV28 to TRBJ1-5, with D perhaps matching TRBD1 (5 bases). The CDR3 runs 15 residues. Germline assignment: CDR1 MDHEN and CDR2 SYDVKM. Between the trimmed V and J ends, which lost 3 bases and 6 bases, there was a span of 15 bases. The CDR3 reads CASSLPRERGQPQHF. Here the CDR3 DNA reads TGTGCCAGCAGTTTGCCCAGGGAGAGGGGTCAGCCCCAGCATTTT.

This clone appeared once. The V gene is TRBV14, the J gene TRBJ2-7; D remains unclear. This CDR3 is built from 13 residues. Deletions cut 0 bases from V and 3 bases from J, with 6 bases between. Germline V gene lookup returns CDR1 SGHDN and CDR2 FVKESK. CDR3 sequence (DNA): TGTGCCAGCAGCCAAGAAGAATTCTACGAGCAGTACTTC. Its translation is CASSQEEFYEQYF.

V and J are TRBV21-1 and TRBJ2-1; no check of the table's D call, TRBD2, against the DNA was made. TRBV21-1 is reported as a pseudogene. This CDR3 contains 14 residues. CDR3 sequence reads: CASPLAGGGNEQFF. CDR3 coding DNA: TGTGCCAGCCCCCTAGCGGGAGGCGGGAATGAGCAGTTCTTC.

This chain links TRBV28 with TRBJ1-3, with D possibly being TRBD1 (5 bases). Germline V lookup: CDR1 MDHEN, CDR2 SYDVKM. V was shortened by 3 bases and J by 2 bases, with 11 bases between the two germline ends. The CDR3 length is 15 residues. Here the CDR3 reads CASSLLRDPGNTIYF. The DNA of the CDR3 is TGTGCCAGCAGTTTGCTTAGGGACCCTGGAAACACCATATATTTT. Variable domain in full (rest from reference TRBV28 and TRBJ1-3): DVKVTQSSRYLVKRTGEKVFLECVQDMDHENMFWYRQDPGLGLRLIYFSYDVKMKEKGDIPEGYSVSREKKERFSLILESASTNQTSMYLCASSLLRDPGNTIYFGEGSWLTVV.

The genes are TRBV18 and TRBJ2-5, with 11 bases that match TRBD2. The J segment lost 5 bases and the V segment lost 8 bases, leaving 4 bases of the junction unmatched. The germline gives CDR1 KGHSH, CDR2 LQKENI. The CDR3 runs to 13 residues. The DNA for the CDR3 is TGTGCCAGCGCGACTAGCGGGGTTGAGACCCAGTACTTC. Amino acids: CASATSGVETQYF.

The genes are TRBV5-6 and TRBJ2-1, with D unclear. CDR3 size: 14 residues. Trimming took off 0 bases at V and 10 bases at J, with 14 bases between the two ends. Germline-derived CDR1 and CDR2 are SGHDT and YYEEEE. CDR3 DNA: TGTGCCAGCAGCTTGGGGTTCAGGCCTCCGGAGCAGTTCTTC. Translation gives CASSLGFRPPEQFF.

This clone was found once. This chain connects TRBV4-3 to TRBJ2-1, with 7 bases fitting TRBD1. Germline values: CDR1 LGHNA, CDR2 YSLEER. There are 16 residues in the CDR3. V was clipped by 1 base and J by 4 bases; unmatched bases: 7. The CDR3: CASSQAEDRPYNEQFF. CDR3 sequence (DNA): TGCGCCAGCAGCCAAGCGGAGGACAGGCCGTACAATGAGCAGTTCTTC.

V gene TRBV4-3 combines with J gene TRBJ1-2; D gene ambiguous. The V end was cut by 4 bases, the J end by 0 bases, with 9 bases between. From germline, CDR1 is LGHNA and CDR2 YSLEER. CDR3 length: 14 amino acids. Here the CDR3 DNA reads TGCGCCAGCAGCCCCCGCGTGGCTAACTATGGCTACACCTTC. This codes for CASSPRVANYGYTF.

The gene calls are TRBV13 and TRBJ2-1; the match to TRBD1 covers 11 bases. The V gene end was trimmed by 5 bases and the J gene end by 6 bases; junction bases not matched to a gene: 6. The CDR3 loop spans 15 amino acids. Germline V gene sequence: CDR1 PRHDT, CDR2 FYEKMQ (reference sequence). The DNA for the CDR3 is TGTGCCAGCAGCCCCCGGGACAGGGGGGGCAATGAGCAGTTCTTC. It yields the protein CASSPRDRGGNEQFF.